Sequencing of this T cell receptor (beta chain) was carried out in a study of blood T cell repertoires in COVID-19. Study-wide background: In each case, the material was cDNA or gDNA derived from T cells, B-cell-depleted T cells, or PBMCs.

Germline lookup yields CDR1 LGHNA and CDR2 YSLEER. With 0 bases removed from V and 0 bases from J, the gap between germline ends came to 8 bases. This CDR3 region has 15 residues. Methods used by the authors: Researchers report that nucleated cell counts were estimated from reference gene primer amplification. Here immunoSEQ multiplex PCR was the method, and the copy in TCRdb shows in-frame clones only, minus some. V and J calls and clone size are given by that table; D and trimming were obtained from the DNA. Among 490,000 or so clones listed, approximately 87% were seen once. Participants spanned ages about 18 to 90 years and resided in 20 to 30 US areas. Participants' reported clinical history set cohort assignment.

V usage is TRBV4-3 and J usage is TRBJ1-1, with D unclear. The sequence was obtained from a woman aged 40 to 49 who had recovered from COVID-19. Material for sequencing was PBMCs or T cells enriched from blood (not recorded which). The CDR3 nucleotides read TGCGCCAGCAGCCAAGATCGTCAGATGAACACTGAAGCTTTCTTT. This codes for CASSQDRQMNTEAFF.